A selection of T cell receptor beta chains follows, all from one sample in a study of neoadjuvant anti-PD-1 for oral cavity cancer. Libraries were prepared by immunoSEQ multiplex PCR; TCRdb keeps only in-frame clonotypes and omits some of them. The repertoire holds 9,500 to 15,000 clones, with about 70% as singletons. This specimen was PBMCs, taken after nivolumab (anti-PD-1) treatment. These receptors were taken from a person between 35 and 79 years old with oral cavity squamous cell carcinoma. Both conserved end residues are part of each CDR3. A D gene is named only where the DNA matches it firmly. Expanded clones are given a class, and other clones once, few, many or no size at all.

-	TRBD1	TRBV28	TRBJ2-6	TGTGCCAGCAGGGGGACAGGGTCTGGGGCCAACGTCCTGACTTTC	CASRGTGSGANVLTF
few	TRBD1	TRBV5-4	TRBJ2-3	TGTGCCAGCAGCTTGGCAGGGAAGGGGGCCACAGATACGCAGTATTTT	CASSLAGKGATDTQYF
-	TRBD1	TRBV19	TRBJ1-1	TGTGCCAGTATCCGGGACAGGGTTTCTGAAGCTTTCTTT	CASIRDRVSEAFF
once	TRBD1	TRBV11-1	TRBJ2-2	TGTGCCAGCAGCCGACAGGGGGGCACCGGGGAGCTGTTTTTT	CASSRQGGTGELFF
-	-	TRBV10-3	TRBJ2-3	TGTGCCGGAGGAGCGAGCACAGATACGCAGTATTTT	CAGGASTDTQYF
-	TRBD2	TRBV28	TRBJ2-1	TGTGCCAGCAGTTTGGGCGGGAGGGCGAATGAGCAGTTCTTC	CASSLGGRANEQFF
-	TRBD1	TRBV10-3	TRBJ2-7	TGTGCCATCAAGGAGGACAGGGGGCCGTACGAGCAGTACTTC	CAIKEDRGPYEQYF
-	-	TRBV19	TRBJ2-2	TGTGCCAGTAGCGATCTCACCGGGGAGCTGTTTTTT	CASSDLTGELFF
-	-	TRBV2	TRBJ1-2	TGTGCCAGCAGTAGACAGATCTATGGCTACACCTTC	CASSRQIYGYTF
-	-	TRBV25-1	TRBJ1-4	TGTGCCAGCAGTGATTCGAGGGCCGGAGGTGAAAAACTGTTTTTT	CASSDSRAGGEKLFF